Shown below are 15 T cell receptor beta chains from a single sample sequenced in a study of cytomegalovirus exposure and HLA in healthy donors. Primers for the PCR totalled 60 Vbeta and 13 Jbeta. Libraries were prepared by immunoSEQ multiplex PCR; TCRdb keeps only in-frame clonotypes and omits some of them. This table has under 90,000 clones, around 70% appearing once. Sequencing input: PBMCs. These receptors were taken from a man in his forties or fifties in good health and CMV-seropositive.

J is TRBJ1-1 and V is TRBV28; tentatively, D is TRBD1 (5 bases). Germline V gene sequence: CDR1 MDHEN, CDR2 SYDVKM. The CDR3 consists of 15 residues. Trimming shortened V by 5 bases and J by 0 bases, and 13 bases separated the two germline ends. The chain's CDR3 is CASSPVGPMNTEAFF. CDR3 DNA sequence: TGTGCCAGCAGTCCCGTGGGGCCCATGAACACTGAAGCTTTCTTT.

The chain couples TRBV7-2 to TRBJ2-1, with D possibly TRBD2 on 6 matching bases. CDR1 SGHTA and CDR2 FQGNSA come from the germline V gene. The germline V and J ends were trimmed by 1 base and 9 bases, with 19 bases remaining between them. The CDR3 length is 16 residues. The CDR3 coding sequence is TGTGCCAGCAGCTTAGTAAGCTTAGGAGGGACCGCTGAGCAGTTCTTC. It encodes CASSLVSLGGTAEQFF.

This chain connects TRBV2 to TRBJ2-2, with a tentative D call TRBD1 (6 bases). This CDR3 has 16 amino acids. Germline V gene data show CDR1 as SNHLY and CDR2 as FYNNEI. V was trimmed by 6 bases and J by 3 bases, leaving 17 bases between them. CDR3 DNA: TGTGCCAGCAGGGACCCGAGAGGGGGAGACACCGGGGAGCTGTTTTTT. It specifies CASRDPRGGDTGELFF.

V and J are TRBV29-1 and TRBJ2-7, with TRBD2 matching over 8 bases. The CDR3 contains 12 residues. Losses at the gene ends were 7 bases for V and 5 bases for J; bases not matched to a gene: 7. In germline, CDR1 is SQVTM, CDR2 ANQGSEA. CDR3 DNA: TGCAGCGCCGGGACTAGATCAAACGAGCAGTACTTC. Its protein product is CSAGTRSNEQYF.

The genes are TRBV2 and TRBJ2-1; D ambiguous. V gave up 6 bases and J gave up 6 bases, with 6 bases separating them. The CDR3 is 11 amino acids. Germline assignment: CDR1 SNHLY and CDR2 FYNNEI. The CDR3 is CASRASNEQFF. CDR3 nucleotide sequence: TGTGCCAGCAGGGCTAGCAATGAGCAGTTCTTC.

This rearrangement joins TRBV28 to TRBJ1-1, with D unclear. This CDR3 comprises 15 residues. Germline V CDR1 and CDR2: MDHEN, SYDVKM. The ends were cut back, 0 bases at V and 1 base at J, with 9 bases in the middle. The CDR3 nucleotides read TGTGCCAGCAGTTTATGGGGAGGTAAGAACACTGAAGCTTTCTTT. It translates to CASSLWGGKNTEAFF.

The chain carries TRBV7-9 and TRBJ2-1; 14 nucleotides agree with TRBD2. CDR3 length equals 15 residues. Unmatched junction bases numbered 7, after V lost 5 bases and J lost 10 bases. Germline CDR1 SEHNR, CDR2 FQNEAQ (reference sequence). DNA for the CDR3: TGTGCCAGCAGCGGACCGGGACTAGCGGGAGACGAGCAGTTCTTC. It is translated as CASSGPGLAGDEQFF.

The rearrangement links TRBV6-1 to TRBJ1-5, with 8 bases identical to TRBD1. This CDR3 region has 15 residues. V was pared by 7 bases and J by 2 bases, with 7 bases of the junction left unmatched. Germline V gene sequence: CDR1 MNHNS, CDR2 SASEGT. The DNA for the CDR3 is TGTGCCAGCAATGACAGGGGAAAGGGCAATCAGCCCCAGCATTTT. Amino acids: CASNDRGKGNQPQHF.

The gene calls are TRBV10-1 and TRBJ1-4, with unresolved D. The length of the CDR3 is 13 residues. The V and J ends lost 8 bases and 2 bases respectively, with 9 bases between them. From germline, CDR1 is WNHNN and CDR2 SYGVQD (reference sequence). DNA for the CDR3: TGCGCCAGCTCAAGAGGGACTAATGAAAAACTGTTTTTT. It specifies CASSRGTNEKLFF.

The rearrangement joins TRBV6-1 to TRBJ2-7, with TRBD2 matching over 11 bases. The CDR3 is made up of 14 amino acids. Germline V CDR1 and CDR2: MNHNS, SASEGT. V lost 4 bases, J lost 5 bases, and 4 bases stayed unmatched. CDR3 in amino acids: CASSGSGGDHEQYF. The DNA for the CDR3 is TGTGCCAGCAGTGGTAGCGGGGGGGACCACGAGCAGTACTTC.

The genes are TRBV28 and TRBJ2-5; D is possibly TRBD1 (6 bases). The J call is in doubt because the DNA end fits TRBJ2-7 better. The CDR3 spans 14 residues. The germline V gene encodes CDR1 MDHEN and CDR2 SYDVKM. The CDR3 coding sequence is TGTGCCAGCAGTTTACAGGGGTCCCCCTACGAGCAGTACTTC. This codes for CASSLQGSPYEQYF.

V is TRBV5-8 and J is TRBJ2-7; possibly TRBD1 for D (5 bases). The germline CDR1 and CDR2 sequences are SGHTS and YDEGEE. V was clipped by 0 bases and J by 0 bases, with 10 bases between them. There are 15 residues in the CDR3. The CDR3 spells CASSLEGLGSYEQYF. The CDR3 DNA reads as TGTGCCAGCAGCTTGGAGGGGTTAGGCTCCTACGAGCAGTACTTC.

This rearrangement joins TRBV10-2 to TRBJ1-3; 7 nucleotides match TRBD1. The CDR3 spans 15 residues. Germline trimming cut 5 bases from V and 0 bases from J; bases unmatched to any gene: 4. CDR1 is WSHSY, CDR2 SAAADI, per germline. CDR3 DNA: TGCGCCAGCAGTCCGGACAGGATCTCTGGAAACACCATATATTTT. It encodes CASSPDRISGNTIYF.

This clone was observed a handful of times. The chain links TRBV7-2 to TRBJ2-4; 9 nucleotides agree with TRBD2. Germline V gene sequence: CDR1 SGHTA, CDR2 FQGNSA. The CDR3 covers 16 residues. V dropped 1 base and J dropped 9; count of bases not matched to a gene: 10. The CDR3 spells CASSLDGGGGLSIQYF. In DNA form, the CDR3 reads TGTGCCAGCAGCTTAGACGGCGGGGGGGGGTTAAGCATTCAGTACTTC.

The count of this clone is one. The CDR3 sequence is CASSYPGDSSQYF. CDR3 DNA sequence: TGTGCCAGCAGTTACCCGGGGGATAGCTCACAGTACTTC. This rearrangement joins TRBV6-5 to TRBJ2-7; TRBD2 is a possible D gene (6 bases). The germline V gene encodes CDR1 MNHEY and CDR2 SVGAGI. The CDR3 has 13 amino acids. The germline V and J ends were trimmed by 2 bases and 10 bases, with 15 bases remaining between them.